This T cell receptor beta chain was sequenced for a study of blood T cell repertoires in COVID-19. Produced via immunoSEQ multiplex PCR; TCRdb's table is partial and in-frame only. This table holds roughly 300,000 clones, roughly nine tenths found once. Participant age was roughly 18 to 100 years, and participants resided in roughly 25 US areas. Symptom resolution, clearance, or two negative PCRs marked donors in Cohort 3 as recovered. The source material was PBMCs or T cells enriched from blood (not recorded which). The receptor was isolated from a woman between 25 and 40 years old who had recovered from COVID-19.

CDR3 region: CASSSQGQGGTEAFF. The CDR3 DNA reads as TGCGCCAGCAGCTCACAGGGACAGGGGGGCACTGAAGCTTTCTTT. The chain recombines TRBV5-1 with TRBJ1-1; 11 bases fit TRBD1. Germline assignment: CDR1 SGHRS and CDR2 YFSETQ. The CDR3 covers 15 residues. Trimming took 3 bases from V and 4 from J; bases not matched to a gene: 5.